A selection of T cell receptor beta chains follows, all from one sample in a study of T cell responses to AZD1222 COVID-19 vaccine. The assay was immunoSEQ multiplex PCR, and TCRdb's table has in-frame clones only and misses some. Among 130,000 or so clones, roughly 93% were seen once, and the ten largest hold 2.5% to 4%. The sample in question was peripheral blood, obtained on day 0 of AZD1222 vaccination. The receptor set was obtained from an adult in good health. CDR3s include the opening cysteine and the closing phenylalanine or tryptophan. Fields, in order: V gene, CDR3 protein.

TRBV5-4 | CASSSSGRRATDTQYF
TRBV7-9 | CASSLLGRGGYTF
TRBV5-1 | CASSYPGQGLTDTQYF
TRBV5-1 | CASSSGGSGKGSEQFF
TRBV6-5 | CASSYGVRDEQYF
TRBV24-1 | CATSEDLRRELFF
TRBV28 | CASSFVLAGAEQYF
TRBV12-5 | CASGLVRRQGADF
TRBV4-1 | CASSSRAGQLYEQYF
TRBV27 | CASSLWGGHNEKLFF
TRBV6-2/TRBV6-3 | CASSYTPGHPGTEAFF
TRBV5-1 | CASSLERQGSYEQYF
TRBV10-2 | CASRGLAGVLPYNEQFF
TRBV23-1 | CASSPPDRDQPQHF
TRBV4-3 | CASSEGNEQFF
TRBV6-5 | CASSYSGARNYGYTF
TRBV4-1 | CASSQDRGKLAGEGPYNEQFF
TRBV18 | CASSPETGANYGYTF
TRBV2 | CASSEWGITEAFF
TRBV6-5 | CASSLDGRKTDTQYF
TRBV29-1 | CSVEQWGGGGSYNEQFF
TRBV28 | CASRGAGTGDYEQYF
TRBV27 | CASSKIRDDTEAFF
TRBV12-3/TRBV12-4 | CASSPTSGNTIYF
TRBV5-1 | CASTAGTSTDTQYF
TRBV6-5 | CASRLLAVHNEQFF
TRBV4-2 | CASSQDGLGGSPLHF
TRBV4-2 | CASSQVRTGGNQPQHF
TRBV19 | CASDPRGNTEAFF
TRBV27 | CASSLNRVKDEQFF
TRBV29-1 | CSVATGNTEAFF
TRBV19 | CASSMEGGTEAFF
TRBV18 | CASSPGSGSYNEQFF
TRBV11-2 | CASSSGISEQYF
TRBV11-2 | CASSLSGTGSYEQYF
TRBV5-4 | CASSSGLGGSTDTQYF
TRBV6-1 | CASSDRVGAWVSGNTIYF
TRBV6-5 | CASSAKETQYF
TRBV29-1 | CSVEEPQGRGYEQYF
TRBV9 | CASSVGNGELFF
TRBV29-1 | CSVATKMGQGEISEAFF